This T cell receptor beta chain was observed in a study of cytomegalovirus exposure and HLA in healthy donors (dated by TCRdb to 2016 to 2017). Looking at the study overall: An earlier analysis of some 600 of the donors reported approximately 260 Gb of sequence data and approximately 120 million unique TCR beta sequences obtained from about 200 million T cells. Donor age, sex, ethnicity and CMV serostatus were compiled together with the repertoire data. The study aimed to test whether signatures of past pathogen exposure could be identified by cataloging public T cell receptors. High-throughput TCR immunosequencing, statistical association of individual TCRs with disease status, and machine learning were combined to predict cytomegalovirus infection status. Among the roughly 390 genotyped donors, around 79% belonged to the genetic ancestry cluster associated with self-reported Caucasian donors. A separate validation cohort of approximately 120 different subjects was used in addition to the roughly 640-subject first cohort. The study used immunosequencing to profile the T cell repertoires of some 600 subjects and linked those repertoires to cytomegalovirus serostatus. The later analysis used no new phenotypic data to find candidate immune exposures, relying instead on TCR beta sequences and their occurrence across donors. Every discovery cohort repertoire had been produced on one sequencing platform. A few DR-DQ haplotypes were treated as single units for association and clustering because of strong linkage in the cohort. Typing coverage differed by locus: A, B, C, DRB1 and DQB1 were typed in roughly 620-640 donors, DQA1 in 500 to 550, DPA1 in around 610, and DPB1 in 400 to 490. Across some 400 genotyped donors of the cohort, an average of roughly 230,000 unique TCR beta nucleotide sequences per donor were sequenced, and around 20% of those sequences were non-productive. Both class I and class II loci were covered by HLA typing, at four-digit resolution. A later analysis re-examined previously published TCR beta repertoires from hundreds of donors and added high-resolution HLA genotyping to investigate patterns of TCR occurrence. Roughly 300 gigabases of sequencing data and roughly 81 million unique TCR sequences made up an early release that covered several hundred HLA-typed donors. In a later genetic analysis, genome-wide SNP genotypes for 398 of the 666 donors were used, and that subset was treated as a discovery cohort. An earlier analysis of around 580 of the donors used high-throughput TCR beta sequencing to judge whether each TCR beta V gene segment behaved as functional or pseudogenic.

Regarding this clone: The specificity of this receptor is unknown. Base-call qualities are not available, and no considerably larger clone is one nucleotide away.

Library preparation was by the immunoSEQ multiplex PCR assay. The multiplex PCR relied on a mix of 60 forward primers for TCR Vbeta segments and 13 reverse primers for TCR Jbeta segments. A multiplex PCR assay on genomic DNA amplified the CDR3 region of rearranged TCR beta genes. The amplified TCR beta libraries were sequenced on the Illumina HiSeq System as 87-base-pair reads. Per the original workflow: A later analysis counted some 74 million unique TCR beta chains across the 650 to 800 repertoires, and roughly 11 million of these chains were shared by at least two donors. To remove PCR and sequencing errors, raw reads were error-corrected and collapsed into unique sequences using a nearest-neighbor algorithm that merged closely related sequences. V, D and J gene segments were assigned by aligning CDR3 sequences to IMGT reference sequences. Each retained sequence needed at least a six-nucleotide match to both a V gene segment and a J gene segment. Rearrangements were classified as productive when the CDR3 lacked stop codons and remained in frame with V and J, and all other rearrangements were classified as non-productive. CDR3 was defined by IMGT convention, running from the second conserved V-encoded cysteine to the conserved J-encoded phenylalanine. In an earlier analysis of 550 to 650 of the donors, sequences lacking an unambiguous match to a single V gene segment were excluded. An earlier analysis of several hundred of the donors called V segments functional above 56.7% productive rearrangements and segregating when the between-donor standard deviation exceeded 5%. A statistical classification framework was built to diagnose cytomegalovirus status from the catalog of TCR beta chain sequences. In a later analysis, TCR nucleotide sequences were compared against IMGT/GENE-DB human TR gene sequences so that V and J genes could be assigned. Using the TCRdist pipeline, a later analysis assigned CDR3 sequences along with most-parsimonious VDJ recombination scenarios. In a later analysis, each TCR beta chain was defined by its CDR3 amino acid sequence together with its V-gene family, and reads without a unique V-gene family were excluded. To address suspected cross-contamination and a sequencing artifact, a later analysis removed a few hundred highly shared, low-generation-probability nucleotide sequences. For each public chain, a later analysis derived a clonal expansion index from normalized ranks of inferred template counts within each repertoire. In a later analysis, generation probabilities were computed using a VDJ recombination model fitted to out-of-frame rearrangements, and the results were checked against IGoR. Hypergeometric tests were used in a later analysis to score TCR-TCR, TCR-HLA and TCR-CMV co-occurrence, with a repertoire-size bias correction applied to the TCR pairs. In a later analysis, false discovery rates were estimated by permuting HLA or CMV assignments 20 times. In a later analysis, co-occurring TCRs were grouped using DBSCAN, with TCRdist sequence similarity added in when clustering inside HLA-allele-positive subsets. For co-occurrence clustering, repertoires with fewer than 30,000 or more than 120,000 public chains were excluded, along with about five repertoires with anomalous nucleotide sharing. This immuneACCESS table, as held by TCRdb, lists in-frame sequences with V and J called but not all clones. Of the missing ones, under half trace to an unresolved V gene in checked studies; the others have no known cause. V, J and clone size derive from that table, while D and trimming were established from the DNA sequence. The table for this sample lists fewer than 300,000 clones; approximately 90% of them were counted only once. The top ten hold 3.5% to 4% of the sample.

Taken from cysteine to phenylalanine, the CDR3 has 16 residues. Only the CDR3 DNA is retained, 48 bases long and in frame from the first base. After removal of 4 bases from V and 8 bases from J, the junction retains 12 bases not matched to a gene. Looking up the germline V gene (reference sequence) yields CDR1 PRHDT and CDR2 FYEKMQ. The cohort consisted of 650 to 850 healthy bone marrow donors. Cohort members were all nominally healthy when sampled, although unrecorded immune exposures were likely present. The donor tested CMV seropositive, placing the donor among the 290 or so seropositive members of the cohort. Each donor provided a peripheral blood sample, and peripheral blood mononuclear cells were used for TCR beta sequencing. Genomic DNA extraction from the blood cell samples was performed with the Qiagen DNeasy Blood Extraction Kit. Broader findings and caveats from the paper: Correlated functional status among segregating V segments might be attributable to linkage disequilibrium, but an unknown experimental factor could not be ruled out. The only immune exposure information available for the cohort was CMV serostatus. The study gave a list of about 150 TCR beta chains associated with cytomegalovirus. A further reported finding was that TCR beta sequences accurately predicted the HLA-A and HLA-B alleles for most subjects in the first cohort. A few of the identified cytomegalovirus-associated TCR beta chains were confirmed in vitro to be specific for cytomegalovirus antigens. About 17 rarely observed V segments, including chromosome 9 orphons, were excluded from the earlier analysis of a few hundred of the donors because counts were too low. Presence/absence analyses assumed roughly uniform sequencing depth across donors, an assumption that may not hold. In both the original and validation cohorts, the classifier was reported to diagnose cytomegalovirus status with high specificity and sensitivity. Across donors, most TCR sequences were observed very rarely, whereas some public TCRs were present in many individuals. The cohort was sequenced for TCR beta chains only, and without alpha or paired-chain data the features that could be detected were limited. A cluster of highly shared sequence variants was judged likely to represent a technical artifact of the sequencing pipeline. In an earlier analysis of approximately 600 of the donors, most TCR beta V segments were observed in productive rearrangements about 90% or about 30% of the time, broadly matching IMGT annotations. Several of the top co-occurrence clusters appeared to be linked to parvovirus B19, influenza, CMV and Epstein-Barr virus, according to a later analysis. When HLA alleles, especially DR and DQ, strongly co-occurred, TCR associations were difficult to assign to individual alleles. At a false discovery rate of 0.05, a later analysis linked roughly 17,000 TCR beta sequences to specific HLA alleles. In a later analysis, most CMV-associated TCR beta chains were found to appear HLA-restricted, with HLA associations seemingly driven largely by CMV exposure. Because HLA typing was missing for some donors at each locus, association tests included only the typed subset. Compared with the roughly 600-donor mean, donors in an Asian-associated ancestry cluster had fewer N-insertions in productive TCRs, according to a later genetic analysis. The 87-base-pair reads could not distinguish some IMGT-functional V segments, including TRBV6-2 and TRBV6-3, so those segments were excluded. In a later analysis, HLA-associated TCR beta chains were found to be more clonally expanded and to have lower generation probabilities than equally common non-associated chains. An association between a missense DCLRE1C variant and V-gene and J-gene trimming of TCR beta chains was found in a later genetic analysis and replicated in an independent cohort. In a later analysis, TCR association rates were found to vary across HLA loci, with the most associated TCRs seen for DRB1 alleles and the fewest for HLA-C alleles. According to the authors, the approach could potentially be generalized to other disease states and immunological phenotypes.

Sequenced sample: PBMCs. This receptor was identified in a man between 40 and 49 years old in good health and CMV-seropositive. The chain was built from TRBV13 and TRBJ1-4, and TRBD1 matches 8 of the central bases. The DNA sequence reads TGTGCCAGCAGCTCCTACGGGACAGGCGCTGACGAAAAACTGTTTTTT. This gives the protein CASSSYGTGADEKLFF.